These T cell receptor beta chains were read from a single sample in a study of blood T cells in healthy people across ages. TCRdb re-analysed the 5' RACE reads in MiXCR, keeping a single row per CDR3 protein. The sample records fewer than 1,000,000 distinct CDR3 sequences, around 45% being singletons. Sequencing was performed on blood. Receptors originate from a man older than 75 in good health. Each CDR3 is given with its conserved first and last residue. D genes are given only for firm matches. Clone size is stated in some rows and not others, as once, few, many or a class when expanded.

J gene,D gene,clone size,V gene,CDR3 protein,CDR3 DNA
TRBJ1-2,TRBD1,NA,TRBV7-2,CASSLGQFYGYTF,TGTGCCAGCAGCCTGGGACAGTTCTATGGCTACACCTTC
TRBJ2-7,NA,NA,TRBV27,CASSLTVGYEQYF,TGTGCCAGCAGTTTAACAGTAGGCTACGAGCAGTACTTC
TRBJ2-7,NA,few,TRBV5-1,CASSLTGVSYEQYF,TGCGCCAGCAGCTTGACAGGAGTCTCCTACGAGCAGTACTTC
TRBJ2-7,NA,once,TRBV15,CATSRDLPPGRGYEQYF,TGTGCCACCAGCAGAGATCTCCCCCCAGGCCGCGGCTACGAGCAGTACTTC
TRBJ2-7,TRBD1,NA,TRBV9,CASSVVGDRAVNEQYF,TGTGCCAGCAGCGTAGTGGGGGACAGGGCCGTCAACGAGCAGTACTTC
TRBJ2-3,NA,few,TRBV12-3/TRBV12-4,CASTRTGGTDTQYF,TGTGCCAGCACCCGGACGGGGGGCACAGATACGCAGTATTTT
TRBJ2-1,TRBD1,few,TRBV9,CASSEGTASYNEQFF,TGTGCCAGCAGCGAGGGGACAGCCTCCTACAATGAGCAGTTCTTC
TRBJ1-5,NA,NA,TRBV6-1,CATGTGKPQHF,TGTGCCACCGGGACCGGCAAGCCCCAGCATTTT
TRBJ1-5,TRBD1,NA,TRBV5-1,CASRENTGGSNQPQHF,TGCGCCAGCAGAGAGAATACAGGGGGTAGCAATCAGCCCCAGCATTTT
TRBJ2-5,NA,many,TRBV12-3/TRBV12-4,CASKDEDQETQYF,TGTGCCAGCAAAGACGAAGACCAAGAGACCCAGTACTTC
TRBJ1-5,TRBD1,few,TRBV25-1,CASSETGFAQPQHF,TGTGCCAGCAGTGAGACAGGGTTCGCGCAGCCCCAGCATTTT
TRBJ1-1,NA,NA,TRBV5-1,CASSLGYQGSEAFF,TGCGCCAGCAGCTTGGGGTATCAGGGCTCAGAAGCTTTCTTT
TRBJ2-1,NA,few,TRBV29-1,CSATASSSYNEQFF,TGCAGCGCCACAGCCTCTAGCTCCTACAATGAGCAGTTCTTC
TRBJ2-7,NA,many,TRBV6-1,CASSEYGNEQYF,TGTGCCAGCAGTGAGTACGGGAACGAGCAGTACTTC
TRBJ2-4,TRBD1,NA,TRBV20-1,CCARDAGTGKNIQYF,TGCTGTGCTAGAGATGCCGGGACAGGAAAAAACATTCAGTACTTC
TRBJ1-6,NA,NA,TRBV15,CANSRDTGNTLHF,TGTGCCAACAGCAGAGATACAGGGAACACCCTCCACTTT
TRBJ1-2,TRBD1,NA,TRBV5-1,CASTAIRDRPLNYGYTF,TGCGCCAGCACCGCGATCCGGGACAGGCCTCTCAACTATGGCTACACCTTC
TRBJ2-1,NA,few,TRBV20-1,CRGGAGAHEQFF,TGCAGGGGGGGGGCGGGAGCGCATGAGCAGTTCTTC
TRBJ2-7,NA,few,TRBV12-3/TRBV12-4,CASSLSGDYRSYEQYF,TGTGCCAGCAGTTTATCCGGAGACTACCGCTCCTACGAGCAGTACTTC
TRBJ2-5,TRBD2,few,TRBV29-1,CSVEIPSGRLGEETQYF,TGCAGCGTTGAGATTCCTAGCGGGAGACTTGGTGAGGAGACCCAGTACTTC
TRBJ2-5,NA,many,TRBV5-1,CASSFGRGNQETQYF,TGCGCCAGCAGCTTCGGGCGGGGTAACCAAGAGACCCAGTACTTC
TRBJ2-1,NA,NA,TRBV5-1,CASSLRLSPNEQFF,TGCGCCAGCAGCTTGAGGCTCTCCCCGAATGAGCAGTTCTTC
TRBJ2-7,TRBD2,few,TRBV12-3/TRBV12-4,CASRLTSGRGTQYF,TGTGCCAGCAGACTGACTAGCGGGAGAGGCACCCAGTACTTC
TRBJ2-7,NA,NA,TRBV7-2,CASSLVPTGGYEQYF,TGTGCCAGCAGCTTGGTCCCCACGGGCGGCTACGAGCAGTACTTC
TRBJ2-7,TRBD1,NA,TRBV4-1,CASTQRGTGGYEQYF,TGCGCCAGCACGCAAAGAGGGACAGGGGGCTACGAGCAGTACTTC
TRBJ2-5,NA,NA,TRBV7-9,CASSRALGETQYF,TGTGCCAGCAGCCGTGCGCTCGGGGAGACCCAGTACTTC
TRBJ2-7,NA,NA,TRBV7-8,CASSLGGGGFYEQYF,TGTGCCAGCAGCTTAGGTGGGGGAGGATTCTACGAGCAGTACTTC
TRBJ2-5,TRBD1,NA,TRBV11-3,CASSLLRDRAQETQYF,TGTGCCAGCAGCTTATTGCGGGACAGGGCCCAAGAGACCCAGTACTTC
TRBJ2-7,TRBD2,NA,TRBV29-1,CSATLAAHYEQYF,TGCAGCGCAACACTAGCGGCTCACTACGAGCAGTACTTC
TRBJ1-1,NA,many,TRBV12-3/TRBV12-4,CASSSGQMNTEAFF,TGTGCCAGCAGTTCGGGACAAATGAACACTGAAGCTTTCTTT
TRBJ2-1,NA,NA,TRBV7-9,CASSLSETPGYNEQFF,TGTGCCAGCAGCCTTTCTGAGACCCCGGGGTACAATGAGCAGTTCTTC
TRBJ1-2,TRBD1,few,TRBV6-6,CASSAGTGGGYTF,TGTGCCAGCAGTGCCGGGACAGGGGGCGGCTACACCTTC
TRBJ2-1,NA,NA,TRBV5-1,CASSRTLSSYNEQFF,TGCGCCAGCAGCAGGACACTTAGCTCCTACAATGAGCAGTTCTTC
TRBJ2-5,TRBD2,NA,TRBV7-2,CASTPRASGRAETQYF,TGTGCCAGCACCCCGAGGGCTAGCGGGAGGGCCGAGACCCAGTACTTC
TRBJ2-3,NA,NA,TRBV3-1,CASSQDLAQYF,TGTGCCAGCAGCCAAGATCTGGCGCAGTATTTT
TRBJ1-5,NA,few,TRBV2,CASSEEGSGNQPQHF,TGTGCCAGCAGTGAAGAGGGGTCGGGCAATCAGCCCCAGCATTTT
TRBJ1-2,NA,many,TRBV27,CASSLSGGRPDYGYTF,TGTGCCAGCAGTTTATCGGGGGGAAGACCAGACTATGGCTACACCTTC
TRBJ2-5,NA,NA,TRBV12-3/TRBV12-4,CASSFSPRGEQYF,TGTGCCAGCAGTTTTTCGCCTAGAGGTGAGCAGTACTTC
TRBJ2-7,TRBD2,NA,TRBV20-1,CSARAGTSVLSYEQYF,TGCAGTGCTAGAGCGGGGACTAGCGTACTCTCCTACGAGCAGTACTTC
TRBJ2-7,TRBD2,many,TRBV6-1,CASSEPSGSNGEQYF,TGTGCCAGCAGTGAACCTAGCGGGAGTAATGGCGAGCAGTACTTC
TRBJ2-3,NA,NA,TRBV4-3,CASSQAGLVGGPTDTQYF,TGCGCCAGCAGCCAAGCCGGACTAGTGGGGGGGCCAACAGATACGCAGTATTTT
TRBJ2-1,TRBD2,many,TRBV2,CASSEAGTSGSHEQFF,TGTGCCAGCAGTGAAGCCGGGACTAGCGGGAGTCATGAGCAGTTCTTC
TRBJ2-1,TRBD2,NA,TRBV7-3,CASSLPGGGSYNEQFF,TGTGCCAGCAGCTTACCGGGAGGGGGTTCCTACAATGAGCAGTTCTTC
TRBJ1-3,NA,NA,TRBV7-2,CASSLASPATGNTIYF,TGTGCCAGCAGCTTAGCCAGTCCTGCAACTGGAAACACCATATATTTT
TRBJ2-5,TRBD1,NA,TRBV3-1,CVSSLRTGRGETQYF,TGTGTCAGCAGCTTAAGGACAGGGCGTGGAGAGACCCAGTACTTC
TRBJ2-3,NA,NA,TRBV6-1,CASTRRGSDTQYF,TGTGCCAGCACCCGCCGGGGGTCAGATACGCAGTATTTT
TRBJ1-1,NA,NA,TRBV28,CASSLRGAAFF,TGTGCCAGCAGTTTGAGGGGTGCAGCTTTCTTT
TRBJ2-5,NA,NA,TRBV11-1,CASSFNVREEQYF,TGTGCCAGCAGCTTTAACGTCAGGGAGGAGCAGTACTTC